What follows describes a single TCR beta chain. Its antigen is as yet unknown. The investigators amplified TCR beta CDR3 regions from RNA transcripts. An initial round of RT-PCR targeting the TCR CDR3 relied on the HTBI primer set. MiXCR, run by TCRdb on the multiplex PCR reads, gives a single entry per CDR3 protein. The sample holds around 540,000 distinct CDR3 sequences; approximately 16% are singletons and the top ten take 25% to 30%. This CDR3 is built from 13 residues. Trimming left V 4 bases short and J 3 bases short, with 6 bases between. The germline V gene has CDR1 LNHNV and CDR2 YYDKDF (reference sequence). It was uncontrolled infection, other autoimmune disease, pregnancy or lactation that excluded patients. The data originate from a study of T cells in Graves' hyperthyroidism and ophthalmopathy. Looking at the study overall: Peripheral blood sampling occurred at initial diagnosis, before any treatment. Study findings and constraints: The model identified upcoming ophthalmopathy a median about six months ahead of onset. Most clonotypes expanded in thyroid above 0.001 were likewise present in blood.

This sequence was found in a woman in her twenties or thirties with Graves' ophthalmopathy. Sequenced material: blood. The chain employs TRBV15 and TRBJ2-2; D ambiguous. As DNA, the CDR3 is TGTGCCACCAGCACCGGGTACACCGGGGAGCTGTTTTTT. Protein sequence: CATSTGYTGELFF.